Below are 26 T cell receptor beta chains sequenced from a single sample in a study of T cell responses to AZD1222 COVID-19 vaccine. Libraries were prepared by immunoSEQ multiplex PCR; TCRdb keeps only in-frame clonotypes and omits some of them. The sample includes 100,000 to 150,000 clones, 93% of them seen just once. The material sequenced was peripheral blood, taken on day 0 of AZD1222 vaccination. These receptors were collected from an adult in good health.

This chain connects TRBV19 to TRBJ1-5; the D is unclear. This CDR3 region has 17 residues. The germline gives CDR1 LNHDA, CDR2 SQIVND (reference sequence). V was clipped by 0 bases and J by 4 bases, with 16 bases between them. The DNA for the CDR3 is TGTGCCAGTAGTATAGATCTATTCGGTACTGCTAATCAGCCCCAGCATTTT. Protein: CASSIDLFGTANQPQHF.

The chain employs TRBV27 and TRBJ2-7; 7 bases are shared with TRBD1. The CDR3 length is 16 residues. Germline V gene data show CDR1 as MNHEY and CDR2 as SMNVEV (reference sequence). V gave up 2 bases and J gave up 7 bases; unmatched junction bases: 14. The CDR3 reads CASSLAPRQGVREQYF. CDR3 nucleotide sequence: TGTGCCAGCAGTTTAGCCCCTAGACAGGGAGTGAGGGAGCAGTACTTC.

This chain joins TRBV2 and TRBJ1-2; 7 nucleotides match TRBD1. The V segment lost 0 bases and the J segment 8 bases; nucleotides outside the gene matches: 3. The CDR3 totals 13 residues. Per the germline V gene, CDR1 is SNHLY and CDR2 is FYNNEI. CDR3 loop: CASSEAGQWGYTF. The CDR3 DNA sequence: TGTGCCAGCAGTGAAGCGGGACAGTGGGGCTACACCTTC.

The rearrangement links TRBV19 to TRBJ1-2, with D possibly being TRBD1 (5 bases). Germline-derived CDR1 and CDR2 are LNHDA and SQIVND (reference sequence). V shed 5 bases and J shed 2 bases, with 15 bases lying between them. The CDR3 totals 15 residues. The CDR3 is CASSGSGGRNYGYTF. DNA for the CDR3: TGTGCCAGTAGTGGATCCGGGGGTCGAAACTATGGCTACACCTTC.

J is TRBJ2-1 and V is TRBV19, with TRBD1 matching 10 bases. Losses at the gene ends were 7 bases for V and 6 bases for J; bases not matched to a gene: 18. The CDR3 covers 18 residues. Germline-derived CDR1 and CDR2 are LNHDA and SQIVND (reference sequence). CDR3 sequence: CASTETGGASGVGNEQFF. CDR3 nucleotides: TGTGCCAGTACCGAGACAGGGGGCGCGTCAGGGGTCGGCAATGAGCAGTTCTTC. Full variable domain (outside the CDR3, taken from reference TRBV19 and TRBJ2-1): DGGITQSPKYLFRKEGQNVTLSCEQNLNHDAMYWYRQDPGQGLRLIYYSQIVNDFQKGDIAEGYSVSREKKESFPLTVTSAQKNPTAFYLCASTETGGASGVGNEQFFGPGTRLTVL.

The V gene is TRBV2, the J gene TRBJ1-1, with TRBD1 identical over 7 bases. CDR3 size: 14 residues. The ends lost 4 bases at V and 5 bases at J; junction bases unmatched: 7. From germline, CDR1 is SNHLY and CDR2 FYNNEI. The CDR3 DNA reads as TGTGCCAGCAGTGGCCGGGACAGCCGAACTGAAGCTTTCTTT. As protein: CASSGRDSRTEAFF.

The CDR3 reads CATSGDRGGNQPQHF. CDR3 bases: TGTGCCACCAGCGGGGACAGGGGAGGAAATCAGCCCCAGCATTTT. V and J are TRBV15 and TRBJ1-5; 10 bases line up with TRBD1. V lost 5 bases and J lost 4; bases outside the gene matches: 5. Per germline, CDR1 LNHNV and CDR2 YYDKDF (reference sequence). The CDR3 has 15 amino acids.

V is TRBV5-1 and J is TRBJ1-1; D is perhaps TRBD1 (5 bases). This CDR3 has 15 amino acids. Deletions cut 4 bases from V and 3 bases from J, with 16 bases between. Germline V gene sequence: CDR1 SGHRS, CDR2 YFSETQ. Here the CDR3 reads CASSLSGIFDTEAFF. The CDR3, as DNA: TGCGCCAGCAGCCTCTCAGGGATCTTTGACACTGAAGCTTTCTTT.

The V and J genes are TRBV6-5 and TRBJ1-4, with TRBD1 identical over 9 bases. V trimming: 0 bases; J trimming: 10 bases; junction bases outside the gene matches: 0. Germline CDR1 reads MNHEY; CDR2 reads SVGAGI. This CDR3 has 13 residues. The CDR3 DNA reads as TGTGCCAGCAGTTACTCGGACAGGGGAAAACTGTTTTTT. This gives the protein CASSYSDRGKLFF.

The chain carries TRBV5-1 and TRBJ1-3, with D maybe TRBD1 (6 bases). Trimming took off 0 bases at V and 0 bases at J, with 10 bases between the two ends. This CDR3 has 16 amino acids. CDR1 is SGHRS, CDR2 YFSETQ, per germline. The CDR3 region is CASSLGDRSSGNTIYF. CDR3 DNA sequence: TGCGCCAGCAGCTTGGGCGACAGGAGCTCTGGAAACACCATATATTTT. Full variable domain (missing parts from reference TRBV5-1 and TRBJ1-3): KAGVTQTPRYLIKTRGQQVTLSCSPISGHRSVSWYQQTPGQGLQFLFEYFSETQRNKGNFPGRFSGRQFSNSRSEMNVSTLELGDSALYLCASSLGDRSSGNTIYFGEGSWLTVV.

This chain joins TRBV5-1 and TRBJ1-1; 10 bases align to TRBD1. This CDR3 spans 17 amino acids. Germline V gene data show CDR1 as SGHRS and CDR2 as YFSETQ. The V segment lost 1 base and the J segment 0 bases; nucleotides outside the gene matches: 6. The CDR3 nucleotides are TGCGCCAGCAGCTTGTTGGGACAGGGGTCCATGAACACTGAAGCTTTCTTT. Translation gives CASSLLGQGSMNTEAFF.

The sample holds one count of this clone. CDR3 DNA sequence: TGTGCCACCAGCAGTCTACTGGGCTACACCTTC. Amino acids: CATSSLLGYTF. This sequence joins TRBV15 and TRBJ1-2; no reliable D call. V was cut by 3 bases and J by 8 bases, with 7 bases left in between. Germline assignment: CDR1 LNHNV and CDR2 YYDKDF (reference sequence). The CDR3 is made up of 11 amino acids.

The rearrangement uses TRBV12-3 or TRBV12-4 and TRBJ1-2; D not resolved. The CDR3 covers 12 residues. Trimming shortened V by 6 bases and J by 3 bases, and 8 bases separated the two germline ends. CDR3 nucleotides: TGTGCCAGCAGGGGATCCGACTATGGCTACACCTTC. It translates to CASRGSDYGYTF.

This clone was seen more than once but under ten times. The V call is TRBV27, the J call TRBJ1-1; a weak D match, TRBD1 (6 bases). V lost 10 bases and J lost 2, with 17 bases in between. Germline V lookup: CDR1 MNHEY, CDR2 SMNVEV (reference sequence). CDR3 length: 14 amino acids. The CDR3 bases are TGTGCCACCAAGGGGGAAGCCACCAACACTGAAGCTTTCTTT. Translated: CATKGEATNTEAFF.

This sequence joins TRBV7-6 and TRBJ1-1; D is unresolved. The CDR3 length is 14 residues. Germline V gives CDR1 SGHVS, CDR2 FNYEAQ. Between the trimmed V and J ends, which lost 5 bases and 4 bases, there was a span of 14 bases. The CDR3 nucleotides read TGTGCCAGCAGCCCCACAGTTCTTAGCACTGAAGCTTTCTTT. Amino acid sequence: CASSPTVLSTEAFF.

The rearrangement uses TRBV20-1 and TRBJ1-3; D is unresolved. This CDR3 spans 13 amino acids. Trimming cost V 3 bases and J 3 bases, with 9 bases left between them. CDR1 is DFQATT, CDR2 SNEGSKA, per germline (reference sequence). The CDR3 nucleotides read TGCAGTGCTAGTCGAGGTGTTGGAAACACCATATATTTT. Protein sequence: CSASRGVGNTIYF.

The chain carries TRBV18 and TRBJ1-4; D is uncertain. V shed 3 bases and J shed 2 bases, with 7 bases lying between them. Germline CDR1 is KGHSH and CDR2 is LQKENI. CDR3 size: 14 residues. The CDR3 region is CASSPRNTNEKLFF. DNA for the CDR3: TGTGCCAGCTCACCTAGAAATACTAATGAAAAACTGTTTTTT.

This clone was picked up a small number of times. J is TRBJ2-7 and V is TRBV2; D perhaps matches TRBD2 (6 bases). V was clipped by 4 bases and J by 2 bases, with 12 bases between them. This CDR3 has 14 amino acids. Germline V gene sequence: CDR1 SNHLY, CDR2 FYNNEI. CDR3 sequence reads: CASSVAAATYEQYF. In DNA, the CDR3 is TGTGCCAGCAGTGTAGCGGCGGCCACCTACGAGCAGTACTTC.

The chain recombines TRBV9 with TRBJ2-2; 9 nucleotides match TRBD1. This CDR3 is built from 16 residues. J gave up 0 bases and V 3 bases, and 3 bases lay outside the gene matches. CDR1 is SGDLS and CDR2 is YYNGEE in the germline V gene. CDR3 sequence (DNA): TGTGCCAGCAGCGGCAACAGGGGGCCGAACACCGGGGAGCTGTTTTTT. The encoded protein is CASSGNRGPNTGELFF. Full variable domain (outside the CDR3, taken from reference TRBV9 and TRBJ2-2): DSGVTQTPKHLITATGQRVTLRCSPRSGDLSVYWYQQSLDQGLQFLIQYYNGEERAKGNILERFSAQQFPDLHSELNLSSLELGDSALYFCASSGNRGPNTGELFFGEGSRLTVL.

This chain joins TRBV7-2 and TRBJ2-7; D may match TRBD1 or TRBD2 (5 bases each). The CDR3 totals 15 residues. Germline CDR1 is SGHTA and CDR2 is FQGNSA. Trimming cost V 6 bases and J 7 bases, with 22 bases left between them. The CDR3 loop reads CASSYRGTTSSEQYF. In DNA form, the CDR3 reads TGTGCCAGCAGTTACAGAGGGACCACCTCTTCAGAGCAGTACTTC.

This chain uses TRBV7-9 with TRBJ1-1; D uncertain. V dropped 0 bases and J dropped 8 bases, with 10 bases sitting between them. The CDR3 contains 13 residues. Germline CDR1 reads SEHNR; CDR2 reads FQNEAQ (reference sequence). CDR3 nucleotide sequence: TGTGCCAGCAGCTTAGCGGTTTTTGGCGAAGCTTTCTTT. This encodes CASSLAVFGEAFF. Filled out from reference TRBV7-9 and TRBJ1-1, the complete variable domain reads DTGVSQNPRHKITKRGQNVTFRCDPISEHNRLYWYRQTLGQGPEFLTYFQNEAQLEKSRLLSDRFSAERPKGSFSTLEIQRTEQGDSAMYLCASSLAVFGEAFFGQGTRLTVV.

This clone was counted only a few times. The chain employs TRBV21-1 and TRBJ1-6; TRBD1 is taken as the D call from the table, unchecked against the DNA. TRBV21-1 is described as a pseudogene. The length of the CDR3 is 18 residues. The CDR3 DNA sequence: TGTGCCAGCAGCGGGGGACAGGGTAAGTTTGTCGGGGATTCACCCCTCCACTTT. This codes for CASSGGQGKFVGDSPLHF.

As to this clone: Relative to the germline gene, one junction end is altered; a read error may explain this. V usage is TRBV30 and J usage is TRBJ1-2; the D gene is possibly TRBD1 (5 bases). Germline lookup yields CDR1 GTSNPN and CDR2 SVGIG (reference sequence). This CDR3 has 13 residues. CDR3 region: CAWEFGTAGAKSF. In nucleotides, the CDR3 is TGTGCCTGGGAGTTCGGGACGGCCGGTGCCAAGAGCTTC. The full variable domain, completed using reference TRBV30 and TRBJ1-2, is SQTIHQWPATLVQPVGSPLSLECTVEGTSNPNLYWYRQAAGRGLQLLFYSVGIGQISSEVPQNLSASRPQDRQFILSSKKLLLSDSGFYLCAWEFGTAGAKSFGSGTRLTVV.

CDR3 sequence: CASSHGGPRETQYF. The CDR3 DNA sequence: TGCGCCAGCAGCCACGGTGGCCCGAGGGAGACCCAGTACTTC. V is TRBV5-1 and J is TRBJ2-5; D not certain. The CDR3 sequence is 14 residues long. CDR1 is SGHRS and CDR2 is YFSETQ in the germline V gene. Trimming removed 4 bases at V and 5 bases at J, with 15 bases between.

This chain uses TRBV2 with TRBJ1-2, with D hard to call. This CDR3 region has 10 residues. V was shortened by 4 bases and J by 8 bases, with 5 bases between the two germline ends. Germline CDR1 SNHLY, CDR2 FYNNEI. The CDR3 is CASSVRGYTF. CDR3 sequence (DNA): TGTGCCAGCAGTGTCCGGGGCTACACCTTC.

A single count supports this clone. V and J are TRBV15 and TRBJ2-7; D unresolved. Trimming shortened V by 5 bases and J by 2 bases, and 13 bases separated the two germline ends. Germline V gene lookup returns CDR1 LNHNV and CDR2 YYDKDF (reference sequence). This CDR3 is 14 amino acids long. The CDR3 is CATSPRPTTYEQYF. The CDR3, as DNA: TGTGCCACCAGCCCACGTCCTACAACCTACGAGCAGTACTTC.